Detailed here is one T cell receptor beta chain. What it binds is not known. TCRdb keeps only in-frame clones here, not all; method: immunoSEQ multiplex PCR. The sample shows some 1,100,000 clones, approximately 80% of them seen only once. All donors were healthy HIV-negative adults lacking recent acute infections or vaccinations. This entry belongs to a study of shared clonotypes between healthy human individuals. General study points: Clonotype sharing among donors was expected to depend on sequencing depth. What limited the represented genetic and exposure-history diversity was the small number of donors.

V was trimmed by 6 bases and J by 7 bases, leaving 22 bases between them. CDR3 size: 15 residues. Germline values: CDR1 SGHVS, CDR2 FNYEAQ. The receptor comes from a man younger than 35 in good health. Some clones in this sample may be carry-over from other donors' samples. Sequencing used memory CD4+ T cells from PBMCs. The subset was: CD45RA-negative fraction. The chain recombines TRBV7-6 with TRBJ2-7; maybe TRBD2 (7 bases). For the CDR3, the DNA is TGTGCCAGCAGTCGACAGGCAGCGAGGGGAGGGGAGCAGTACTTC. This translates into CASSRQAARGGEQYF.